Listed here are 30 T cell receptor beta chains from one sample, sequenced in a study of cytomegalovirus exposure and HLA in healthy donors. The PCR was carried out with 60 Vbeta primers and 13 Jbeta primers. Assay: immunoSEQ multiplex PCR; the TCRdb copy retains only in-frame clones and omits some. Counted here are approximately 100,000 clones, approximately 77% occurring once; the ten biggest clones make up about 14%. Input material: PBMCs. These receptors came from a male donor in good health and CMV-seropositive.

CDR3 DNA sequence: TGCAGCGCCCCTGGGGACTTTCCGTACAATGAGCAGTTCTTC. Its protein is CSAPGDFPYNEQFF. The chain combines TRBV29-1 with TRBJ2-1; tentative D call: TRBD2 (6 bases). Germline V gives CDR1 SQVTM, CDR2 ANQGSEA. The CDR3 sequence is 14 residues long. Trimming cost V 7 bases and J 4 bases, with 17 bases left between them.

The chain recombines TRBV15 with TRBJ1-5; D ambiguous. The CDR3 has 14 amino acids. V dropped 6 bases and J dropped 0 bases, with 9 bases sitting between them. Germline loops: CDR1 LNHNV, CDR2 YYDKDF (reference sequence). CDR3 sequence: CATSLGDSNQPQHF. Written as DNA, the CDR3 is TGTGCCACCAGTCTGGGCGATAGCAATCAGCCCCAGCATTTT.

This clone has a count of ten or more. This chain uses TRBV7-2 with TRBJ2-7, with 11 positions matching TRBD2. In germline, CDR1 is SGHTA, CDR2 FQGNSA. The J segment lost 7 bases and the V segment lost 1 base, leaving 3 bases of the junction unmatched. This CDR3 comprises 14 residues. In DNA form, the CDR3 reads TGTGCCAGCAGCTTAGTGACTAGCGGGGAAGAGCAGTACTTC. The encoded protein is CASSLVTSGEEQYF.

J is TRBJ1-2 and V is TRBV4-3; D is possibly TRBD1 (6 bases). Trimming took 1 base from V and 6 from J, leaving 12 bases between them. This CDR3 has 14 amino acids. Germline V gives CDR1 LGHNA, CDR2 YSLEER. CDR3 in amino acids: CASSQVATGDGYTF. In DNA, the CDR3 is TGCGCCAGCAGCCAAGTGGCGACAGGAGATGGCTACACCTTC.

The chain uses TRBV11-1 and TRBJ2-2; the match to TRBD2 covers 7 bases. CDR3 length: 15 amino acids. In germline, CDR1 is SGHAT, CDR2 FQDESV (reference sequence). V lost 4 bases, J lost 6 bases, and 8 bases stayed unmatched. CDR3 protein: CASSSSGRSAGELFF. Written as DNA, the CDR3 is TGTGCCAGCAGCTCTAGCGGTCGATCCGCCGGGGAGCTGTTTTTT.

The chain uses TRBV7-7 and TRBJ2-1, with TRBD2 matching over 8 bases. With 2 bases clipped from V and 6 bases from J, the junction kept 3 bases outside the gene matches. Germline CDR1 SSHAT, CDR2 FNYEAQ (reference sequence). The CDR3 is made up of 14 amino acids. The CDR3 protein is CASSLSGGFNEQFF. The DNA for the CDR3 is TGTGCCAGCAGCTTAAGCGGGGGATTCAATGAGCAGTTCTTC.

The CDR3 is CASRLQGANQPQHF. CDR3 bases: TGTGCCAGCAGGCTACAGGGGGCGAATCAGCCCCAGCATTTT. The chain combines TRBV28 with TRBJ1-5; TRBD1 aligns across 9 bases. CDR1 is MDHEN, CDR2 SYDVKM, per germline. The CDR3 has 14 amino acids. V trimming: 6 bases; J trimming: 4 bases; junction bases outside the gene matches: 4.

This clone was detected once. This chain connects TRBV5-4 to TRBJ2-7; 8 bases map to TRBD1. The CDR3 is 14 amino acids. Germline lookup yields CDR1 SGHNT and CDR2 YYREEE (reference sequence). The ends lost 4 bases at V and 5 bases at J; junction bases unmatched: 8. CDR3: CASSLAQGAHEQYF. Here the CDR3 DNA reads TGTGCCAGCAGCCTGGCTCAGGGGGCCCACGAGCAGTACTTC.

In DNA, the CDR3 is TGTGCCAGCAGCCAAGATGGGAGTAGGGTCATGTTCGAGGAGCTGTTTTTT. Amino acid sequence: CASSQDGSRVMFEELFF. V is TRBV4-2 and J is TRBJ2-2; possibly TRBD2 for D (5 bases). Trimming left V 0 bases short and J 10 bases short, with 21 bases between. Germline V gene data show CDR1 as LGHNA and CDR2 as YNFKEQ. CDR3 size: 17 residues.

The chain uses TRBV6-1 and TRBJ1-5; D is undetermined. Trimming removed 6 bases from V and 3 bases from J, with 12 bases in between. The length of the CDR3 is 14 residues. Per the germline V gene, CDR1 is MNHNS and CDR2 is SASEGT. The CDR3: CASRDDRDNQPQHF. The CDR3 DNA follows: TGTGCCAGCAGGGACGACCGGGACAATCAGCCCCAGCATTTT.

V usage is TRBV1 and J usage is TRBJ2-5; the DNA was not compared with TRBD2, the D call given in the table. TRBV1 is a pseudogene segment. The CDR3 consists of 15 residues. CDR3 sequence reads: CTSSQDRAGGETQYF. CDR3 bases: TGCACCAGCAGCCAAGACCGAGCGGGCGGGGAGACCCAGTACTTC.

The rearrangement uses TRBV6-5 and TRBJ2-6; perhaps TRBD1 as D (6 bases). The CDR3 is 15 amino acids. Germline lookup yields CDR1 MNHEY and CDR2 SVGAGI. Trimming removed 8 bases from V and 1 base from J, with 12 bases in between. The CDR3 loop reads CASRSQGSGANVLTF. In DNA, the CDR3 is TGTGCCAGCCGATCACAGGGTTCTGGGGCCAACGTCCTGACTTTC.

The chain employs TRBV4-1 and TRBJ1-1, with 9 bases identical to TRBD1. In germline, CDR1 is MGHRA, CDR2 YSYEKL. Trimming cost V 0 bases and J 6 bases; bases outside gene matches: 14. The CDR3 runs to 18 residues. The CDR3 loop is CASSQEGQGGGLVSEAFF. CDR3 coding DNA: TGCGCCAGCAGCCAAGAGGGACAGGGTGGAGGTTTGGTCTCTGAAGCTTTCTTT.

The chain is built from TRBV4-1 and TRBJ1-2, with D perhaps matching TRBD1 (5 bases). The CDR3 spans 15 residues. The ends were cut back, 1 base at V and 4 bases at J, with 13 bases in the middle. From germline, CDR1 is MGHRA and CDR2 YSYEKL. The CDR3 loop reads CASSQAQGRIYGYTF. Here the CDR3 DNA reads TGCGCCAGCAGCCAAGCGCAGGGTAGAATCTATGGCTACACCTTC.

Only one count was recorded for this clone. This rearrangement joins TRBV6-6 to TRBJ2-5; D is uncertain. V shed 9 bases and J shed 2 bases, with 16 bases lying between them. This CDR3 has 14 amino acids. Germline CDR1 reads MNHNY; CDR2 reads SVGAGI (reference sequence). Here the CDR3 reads CASRTLPGQETQYF. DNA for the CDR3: TGTGCCAGTCGTACCCTCCCAGGACAAGAGACCCAGTACTTC.

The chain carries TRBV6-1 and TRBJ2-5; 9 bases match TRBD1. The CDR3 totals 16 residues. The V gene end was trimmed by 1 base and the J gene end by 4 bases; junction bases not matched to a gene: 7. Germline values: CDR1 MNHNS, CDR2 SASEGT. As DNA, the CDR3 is TGTGCCAGCAGTGAAGTGAGGACAGGGGCTGCAGAGACCCAGTACTTC. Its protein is CASSEVRTGAAETQYF.

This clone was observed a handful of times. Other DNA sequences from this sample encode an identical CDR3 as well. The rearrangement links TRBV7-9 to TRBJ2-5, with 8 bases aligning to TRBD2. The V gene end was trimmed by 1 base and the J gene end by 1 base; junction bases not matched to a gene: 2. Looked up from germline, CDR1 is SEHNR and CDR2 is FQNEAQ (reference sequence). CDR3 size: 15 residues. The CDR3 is CASSLGLAGQETQYF. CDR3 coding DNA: TGTGCCAGCAGCTTAGGGCTAGCGGGCCAAGAGACCCAGTACTTC.

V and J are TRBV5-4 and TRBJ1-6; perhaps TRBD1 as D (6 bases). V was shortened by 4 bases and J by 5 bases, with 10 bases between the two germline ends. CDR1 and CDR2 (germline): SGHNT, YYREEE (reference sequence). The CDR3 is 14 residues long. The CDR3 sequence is CASSRRQDNSPLHF. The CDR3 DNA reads TGTGCCAGCAGCCGCCGACAGGATAATTCACCCCTCCACTTT.

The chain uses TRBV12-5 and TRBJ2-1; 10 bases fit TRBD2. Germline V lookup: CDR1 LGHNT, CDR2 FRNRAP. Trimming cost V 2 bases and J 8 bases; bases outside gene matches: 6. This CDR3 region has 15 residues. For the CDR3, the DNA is TGTGCTAGTGGTTTGACTAGCGGGGCTAGGGATGAGCAGTTCTTC. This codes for CASGLTSGARDEQFF.

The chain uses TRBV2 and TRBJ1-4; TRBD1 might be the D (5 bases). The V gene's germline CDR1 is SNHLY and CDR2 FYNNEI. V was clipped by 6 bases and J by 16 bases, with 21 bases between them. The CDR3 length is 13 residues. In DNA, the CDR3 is TGTGCCAGCAGCCCCGAATGGGGGGACTCGGGGTTTTTT. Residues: CASSPEWGDSGFF.

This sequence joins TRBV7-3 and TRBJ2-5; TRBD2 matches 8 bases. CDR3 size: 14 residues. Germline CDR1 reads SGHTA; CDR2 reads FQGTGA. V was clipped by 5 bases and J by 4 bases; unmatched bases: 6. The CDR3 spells CASSPGLAGETQYF. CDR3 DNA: TGTGCCAGCAGCCCAGGACTAGCCGGAGAGACCCAGTACTTC.

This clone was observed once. DNA for the CDR3: TGTGCCAGCAGCCGGGACAGGGGTGAGACCCAGTACTTC. This codes for CASSRDRGETQYF. The rearrangement uses TRBV7-2 and TRBJ2-5; 10 bases line up with TRBD1. CDR3 size: 13 residues. The germline CDR1 and CDR2 sequences are SGHTA and FQGNSA. J was trimmed by 5 bases and V by 5 bases; bases with no gene match: 2.

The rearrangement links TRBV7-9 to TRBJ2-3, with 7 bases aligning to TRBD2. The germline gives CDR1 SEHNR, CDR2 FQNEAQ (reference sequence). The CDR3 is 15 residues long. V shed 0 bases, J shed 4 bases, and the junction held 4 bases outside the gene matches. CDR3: CASSLAGLGSDTQYF. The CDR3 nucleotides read TGTGCCAGCAGCTTAGCTGGACTAGGGTCAGATACGCAGTATTTT.

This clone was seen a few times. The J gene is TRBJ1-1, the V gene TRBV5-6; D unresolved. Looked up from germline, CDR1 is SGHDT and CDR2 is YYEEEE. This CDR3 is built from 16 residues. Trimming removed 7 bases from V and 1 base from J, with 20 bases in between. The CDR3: CASAGGILFSNTEAFF. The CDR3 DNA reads TGTGCCAGCGCTGGCGGGATTTTGTTCTCGAACACTGAAGCTTTCTTT. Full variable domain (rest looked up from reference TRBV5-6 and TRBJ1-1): DAGVTQSPTHLIKTRGQQVTLRCSPKSGHDTVSWYQQALGQGPQFIFQYYEEEERQRGNFPDRFSGHQFPNYSSELNVNALLLGDSALYLCASAGGILFSNTEAFFGQGTRLTVV.

This CDR3 is CASSPYSTGAYGYTF. For the CDR3, the DNA is TGTGCCAGCAGCCCCTACTCGACAGGCGCCTATGGCTACACCTTC. The chain couples TRBV9 to TRBJ1-2; D is possibly TRBD1 (6 bases). V dropped 4 bases and J dropped 4 bases, with 17 bases sitting between them. In germline, CDR1 is SGDLS, CDR2 YYNGEE. This CDR3 is 15 amino acids long.

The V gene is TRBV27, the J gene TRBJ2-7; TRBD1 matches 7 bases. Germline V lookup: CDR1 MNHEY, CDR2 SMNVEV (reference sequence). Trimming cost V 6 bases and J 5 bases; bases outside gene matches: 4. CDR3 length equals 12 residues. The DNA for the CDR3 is TGTGCCAGCAGCTCGACAGGGAACGAGCAGTACTTC. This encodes CASSSTGNEQYF.

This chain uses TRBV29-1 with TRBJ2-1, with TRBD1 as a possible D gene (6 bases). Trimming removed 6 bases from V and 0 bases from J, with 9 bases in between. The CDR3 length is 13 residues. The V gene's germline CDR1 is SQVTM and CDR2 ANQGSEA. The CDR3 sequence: CSVDRYSYNEQFF. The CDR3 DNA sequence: TGCAGCGTAGACAGGTACTCCTACAATGAGCAGTTCTTC.

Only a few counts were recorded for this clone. The CDR3 DNA is TGTGCCAGCAGAACAGGGGTGAACACCGGGGAGCTGTTTTTT. Its protein is CASRTGVNTGELFF. The gene calls are TRBV6-1 and TRBJ2-2, with 7 positions matching TRBD1. The CDR3 loop spans 14 amino acids. Germline trimming cut 6 bases from V and 1 base from J; bases unmatched to any gene: 2. Germline V gene sequence: CDR1 MNHNS, CDR2 SASEGT.

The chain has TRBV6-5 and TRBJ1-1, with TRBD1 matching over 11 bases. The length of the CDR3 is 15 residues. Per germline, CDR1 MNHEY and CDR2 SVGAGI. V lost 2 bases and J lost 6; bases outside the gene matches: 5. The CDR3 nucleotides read TGTGCCAGCAGTTACCGGACAGGGGGCGGGTCTGAAGCTTTCTTT. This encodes CASSYRTGGGSEAFF.

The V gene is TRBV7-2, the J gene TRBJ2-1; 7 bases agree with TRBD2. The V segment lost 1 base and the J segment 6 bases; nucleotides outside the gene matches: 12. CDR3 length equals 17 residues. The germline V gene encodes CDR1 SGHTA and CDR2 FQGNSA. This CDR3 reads CASSLVGGTITPNEQFF. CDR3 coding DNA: TGTGCCAGCAGCTTAGTCGGGGGGACTATTACACCCAATGAGCAGTTCTTC.